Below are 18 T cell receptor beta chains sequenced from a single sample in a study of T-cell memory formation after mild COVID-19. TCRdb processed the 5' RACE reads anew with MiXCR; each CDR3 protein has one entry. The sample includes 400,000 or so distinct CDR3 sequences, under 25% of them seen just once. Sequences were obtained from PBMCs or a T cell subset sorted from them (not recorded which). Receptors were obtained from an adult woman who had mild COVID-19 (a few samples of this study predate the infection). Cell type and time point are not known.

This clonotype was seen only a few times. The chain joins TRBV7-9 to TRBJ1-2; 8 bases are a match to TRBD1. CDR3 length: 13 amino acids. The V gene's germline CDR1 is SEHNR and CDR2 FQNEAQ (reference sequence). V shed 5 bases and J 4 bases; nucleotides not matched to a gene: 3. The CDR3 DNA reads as TGTGCCAGCAGCCAGGGGACAGGCTATGGCTACACCTTC. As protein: CASSQGTGYGYTF.

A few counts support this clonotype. The CDR3 protein is CSATSGDRNYGYTF. CDR3 coding DNA: TGCAGTGCTACAAGTGGGGACAGGAACTATGGCTACACCTTC. V and J are TRBV20-1 and TRBJ1-2; 8 nucleotides agree with TRBD1. The ends lost 4 bases at V and 2 bases at J; junction bases unmatched: 6. This CDR3 contains 14 residues. The germline CDR1 and CDR2 sequences are DFQATT and SNEGSKA (reference sequence).

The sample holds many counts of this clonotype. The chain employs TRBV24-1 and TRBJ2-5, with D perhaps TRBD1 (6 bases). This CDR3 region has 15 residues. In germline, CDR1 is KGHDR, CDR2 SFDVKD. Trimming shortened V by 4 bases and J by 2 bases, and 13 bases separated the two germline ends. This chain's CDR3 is CATSERTAPQETQYF. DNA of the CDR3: TGTGCCACCAGTGAGCGGACAGCCCCGCAAGAGACCCAGTACTTC.

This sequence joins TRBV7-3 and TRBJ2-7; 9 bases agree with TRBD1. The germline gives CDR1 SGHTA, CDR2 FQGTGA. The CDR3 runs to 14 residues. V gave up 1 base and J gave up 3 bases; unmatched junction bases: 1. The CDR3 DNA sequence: TGTGCCAGCAGCTTAATGGACAGGGGCTACGAGCAGTACTTC. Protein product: CASSLMDRGYEQYF.

The CDR3 loop reads CASSSLATGLNTEAFF. In DNA, the CDR3 is TGCGCCAGCAGCTCCCTCGCCACAGGGTTGAACACTGAAGCTTTCTTT. This rearrangement joins TRBV5-1 to TRBJ1-1; D may be TRBD1 (6 bases). The CDR3 loop spans 16 amino acids. V was shortened by 3 bases and J by 0 bases, with 15 bases between the two germline ends. The V gene's germline CDR1 is SGHRS and CDR2 YFSETQ.

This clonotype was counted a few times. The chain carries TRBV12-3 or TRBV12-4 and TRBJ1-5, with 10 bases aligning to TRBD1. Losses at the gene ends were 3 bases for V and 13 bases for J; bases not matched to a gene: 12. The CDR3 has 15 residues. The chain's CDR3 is CASSFAGQGPMVQHF. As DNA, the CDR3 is TGTGCCAGCAGTTTCGCGGGACAGGGGCCCATGGTGCAGCATTTT.

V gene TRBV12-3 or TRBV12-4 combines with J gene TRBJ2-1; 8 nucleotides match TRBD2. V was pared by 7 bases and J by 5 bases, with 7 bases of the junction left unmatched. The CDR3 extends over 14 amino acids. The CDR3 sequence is CASTLGLAHNEQFF. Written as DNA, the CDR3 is TGTGCCAGCACCCTCGGACTAGCCCACAATGAGCAGTTCTTC.

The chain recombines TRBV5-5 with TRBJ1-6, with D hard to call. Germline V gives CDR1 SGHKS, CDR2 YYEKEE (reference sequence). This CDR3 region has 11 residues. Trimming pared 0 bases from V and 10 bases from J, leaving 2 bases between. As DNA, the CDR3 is TGTGCCAGCAGCTTGGCCTCACCCCTCCACTTT. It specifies CASSLASPLHF. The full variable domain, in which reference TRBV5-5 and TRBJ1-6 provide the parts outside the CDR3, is DAGVTQSPTHLIKTRGQQVTLRCSPISGHKSVSWYQQVLGQGPQFIFQYYEKEERGRGNFPDRFSARQFPNYSSELNVNALLLGDSALYLCASSLASPLHFGNGTRLTVT.

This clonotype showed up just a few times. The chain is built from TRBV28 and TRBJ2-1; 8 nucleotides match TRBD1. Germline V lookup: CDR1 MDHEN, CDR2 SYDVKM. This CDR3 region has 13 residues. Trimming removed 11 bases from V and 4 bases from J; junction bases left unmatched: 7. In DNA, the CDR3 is TGTGCCGGACAGGGTTTGGGGTACAATGAGCAGTTCTTC. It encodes CAGQGLGYNEQFF. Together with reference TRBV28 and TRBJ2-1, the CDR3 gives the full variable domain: DVKVTQSSRYLVKRTGEKVFLECVQDMDHENMFWYRQDPGLGLRLIYFSYDVKMKEKGDIPEGYSVSREKKERFSLILESASTNQTSMYLCAGQGLGYNEQFFGPGTRLTVL.

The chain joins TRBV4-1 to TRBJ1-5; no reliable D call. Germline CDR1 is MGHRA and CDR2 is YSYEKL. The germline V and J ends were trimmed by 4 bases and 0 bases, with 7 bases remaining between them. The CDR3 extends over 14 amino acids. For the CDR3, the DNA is TGCGCCAGCAGCCCGACTCATAGCAATCAGCCCCAGCATTTT. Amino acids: CASSPTHSNQPQHF.

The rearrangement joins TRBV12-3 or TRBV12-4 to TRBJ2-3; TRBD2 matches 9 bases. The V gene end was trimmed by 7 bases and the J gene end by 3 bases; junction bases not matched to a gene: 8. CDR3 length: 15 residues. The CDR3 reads CASNAGGGLTDTQYF. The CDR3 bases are TGTGCCAGCAACGCGGGGGGGGGATTGACAGATACGCAGTATTTT.

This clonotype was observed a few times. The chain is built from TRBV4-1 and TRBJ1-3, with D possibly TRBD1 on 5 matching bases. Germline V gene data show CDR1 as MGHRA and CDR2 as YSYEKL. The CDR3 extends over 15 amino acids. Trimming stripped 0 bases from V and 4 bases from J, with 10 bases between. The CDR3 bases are TGCGCCAGCAGCCAAGATTGGGGGGTAGGAAACACCATATATTTT. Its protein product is CASSQDWGVGNTIYF.

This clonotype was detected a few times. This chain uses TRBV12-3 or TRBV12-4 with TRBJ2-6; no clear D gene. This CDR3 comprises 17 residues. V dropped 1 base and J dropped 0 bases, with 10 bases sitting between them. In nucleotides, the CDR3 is TGTGCCAGCAGTTTAGGGGCCGGTTACTCTGGGGCCAACGTCCTGACTTTC. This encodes CASSLGAGYSGANVLTF.

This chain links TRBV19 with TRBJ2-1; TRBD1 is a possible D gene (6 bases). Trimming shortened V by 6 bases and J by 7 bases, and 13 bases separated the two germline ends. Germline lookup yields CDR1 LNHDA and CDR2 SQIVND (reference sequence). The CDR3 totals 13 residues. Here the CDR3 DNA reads TGTGCCAGTAGGAACAGGGTTACGAATGAGCAGTTCTTC. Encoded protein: CASRNRVTNEQFF.

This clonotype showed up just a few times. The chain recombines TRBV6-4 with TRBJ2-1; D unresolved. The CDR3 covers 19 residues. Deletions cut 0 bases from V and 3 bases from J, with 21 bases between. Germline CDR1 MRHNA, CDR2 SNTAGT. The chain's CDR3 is CASSDSRTDRHLFYNEQFF. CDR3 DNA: TGTGCCAGCAGTGACTCGAGGACGGATCGTCACCTTTTCTACAATGAGCAGTTCTTC.

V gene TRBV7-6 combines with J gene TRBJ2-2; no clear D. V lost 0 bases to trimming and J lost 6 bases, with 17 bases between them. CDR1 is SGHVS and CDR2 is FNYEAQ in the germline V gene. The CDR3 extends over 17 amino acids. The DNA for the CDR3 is TGTGCCAGCAGCTTAGCGTTGAGCACAGAAAGCGCCGGGGAGCTGTTTTTT. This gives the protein CASSLALSTESAGELFF.

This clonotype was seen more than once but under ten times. CDR3 protein: CASSSTDSTDTQYF. In DNA, the CDR3 is TGTGCCAGCAGTTCTACGGACAGCACAGATACGCAGTATTTT. The genes are TRBV27 and TRBJ2-3; D is unresolved. CDR1 and CDR2 (germline): MNHEY, SMNVEV (reference sequence). Trimming took 4 bases from V and 0 from J, leaving 8 bases between them. The CDR3 is 14 amino acids.

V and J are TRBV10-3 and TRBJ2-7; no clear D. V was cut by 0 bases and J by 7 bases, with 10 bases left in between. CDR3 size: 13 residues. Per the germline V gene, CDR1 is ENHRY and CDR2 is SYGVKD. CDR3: CAISESIGWEQYF. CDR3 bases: TGTGCCATCAGTGAGTCGATAGGGTGGGAGCAGTACTTC.